This T cell receptor (beta chain) was recovered during a study of tumor-infiltrating lymphocytes in primary liver carcinoma. Study information: Tumor staging was T1-T3 N0M0; sizes spanned roughly 4 to 10 cm across. Whole-study findings and limits: Overlap in tumor-adjacent and tumor-blood pairs fell below that of tumor region pairs. Relative to blood, tumors carried a significantly larger fraction of the repertoire in their top 250 clones (p = 0.039).

Scientists recovered RNA and DNA together from roughly 20-30 mg of unsorted bulk tissue. HBV chronically infected the treatment-naive patients. This clonotype occurred a few times. Antigen unknown. V was clipped by 7 bases and J by 12 bases; unmatched bases: 11. Germline loops: CDR1 SQVTM, CDR2 ANQGSEA. The CDR3 sequence is 12 residues long. The authors made TCR beta cDNA from 400 to 550 ng total RNA with a constant-region primer. The TCR beta library was amplified through three nested multiplex PCR rounds in a modified ARM-PCR procedure. With TRBV1-TRBV30 forward primers and a C-beta reverse primer, the first two PCR rounds were run for approximately 9 cycles each. MiXCR, applied by TCRdb to the multiplex PCR reads, yields one record per CDR3 protein. The table lists 90,000 to 150,000 distinct CDR3 sequences, nearly 70% of them singletons.

The chain employs TRBV29-1 and TRBJ1-1; 10 nucleotides line up with TRBD1. The sequence derives from an older woman with primary liver carcinoma and hepatitis B virus infection. Sequencing was carried out using tumor-adjacent normal liver tissue. In DNA form, the CDR3 reads TGCAGCGCGGGACAGGGGAACACCGAAACTTTCTTT. Its translation is CSAGQGNTETFF.